These 28 T cell receptor beta chains share one sample of origin, sequenced in a study of early T cells in non-severe SARS-CoV-2 infection. One entry per CDR3 protein results from TCRdb running MiXCR on the 5' RACE reads. The data hold tens of thousands of distinct CDR3 sequences, with about 12% observed a single time. Sequenced input: whole blood. All receptors come from an adult who was a healthcare worker with PCR-confirmed SARS-CoV-2 infection or an uninfected control (not recorded which).

This clonotype was seen a few times. This chain links TRBV11-1 with TRBJ1-1; unclear D gene. This CDR3 is 15 amino acids long. CDR1 and CDR2 from the germline V gene are SGHAT and FQDESV (reference sequence). Trimming pared 1 base from V and 5 bases from J, leaving 14 bases between. CDR3 in amino acids: CASSLGYNGETEAFF. The CDR3 nucleotides read TGTGCCAGCAGCTTAGGTTATAATGGGGAGACTGAAGCTTTCTTT.

The sample holds a few counts of this clonotype. The chain combines TRBV5-1 with TRBJ1-1; D unresolved. The CDR3 totals 15 residues. V lost 3 bases and J lost 6, with 18 bases in between. The V gene's germline CDR1 is SGHRS and CDR2 YFSETQ. In DNA form, the CDR3 reads TGCGCCAGCAGCTCTACACTTAGCCATTCACCTGAAGCTTTCTTT. This sequence encodes CASSSTLSHSPEAFF.

This clonotype was observed a few times. The chain employs TRBV10-3 and TRBJ2-1; D gene uncertain. CDR3 length equals 14 residues. Germline V gene data show CDR1 as ENHRY and CDR2 as SYGVKD. Between the trimmed V and J ends, which lost 4 bases and 5 bases, there was a span of 12 bases. In DNA form, the CDR3 reads TGTGCCATCAGTGTACGAGACTTGCACAATGAGCAGTTCTTC. As protein: CAISVRDLHNEQFF.

The rearrangement uses TRBV2 and TRBJ2-4, with D possibly being TRBD1 (6 bases). Germline V gene lookup returns CDR1 SNHLY and CDR2 FYNNEI. The V end lost 6 bases, the J end lost 0 bases, and 18 bases lay between the germline ends. The length of the CDR3 is 17 residues. CDR3 sequence (DNA): TGTGCCAGCAGCGACCTAGGGACATCGCTAGCCAAAAACATTCAGTACTTC. As protein: CASSDLGTSLAKNIQYF.

This chain links TRBV7-2 with TRBJ2-7, with 7 bases fitting TRBD2. This CDR3 is built from 14 residues. Per germline, CDR1 SGHTA and CDR2 FQGNSA. J gave up 5 bases and V 1 base, and 5 bases lay outside the gene matches. Here the CDR3 reads CASSLEGGSNEQYF. CDR3 in DNA: TGTGCCAGCAGCTTAGAAGGCGGGAGTAACGAGCAGTACTTC.

The J gene is TRBJ2-1, the V gene TRBV19; D gene unclear. Germline CDR1 is LNHDA and CDR2 is SQIVND (reference sequence). CDR3 length equals 14 residues. V gave up 5 bases and J gave up 5 bases, with 13 bases separating them. CDR3 DNA: TGTGCCAGTAGTGTTCTAGACCTTCACAATGAGCAGTTCTTC. It yields the protein CASSVLDLHNEQFF.

This clonotype showed up many times. This chain uses TRBV10-3 with TRBJ2-2, with TRBD2 matching over 14 bases. Germline lookup yields CDR1 ENHRY and CDR2 SYGVKD. This CDR3 contains 16 residues. The V and J ends lost 9 bases and 4 bases, in that order; junction bases with no gene match: 7. The CDR3 sequence: CAIPGLAGEGTGELFF. The CDR3 region has the DNA TGTGCCATACCGGGACTAGCGGGAGAAGGCACCGGGGAGCTGTTTTTT.

This clonotype was seen many times. The chain recombines TRBV5-1 with TRBJ2-3, with a tentative D call TRBD2 (5 bases). The V end lost 4 bases, the J end lost 0 bases, and 9 bases lay between the germline ends. This CDR3 spans 14 amino acids. Germline-derived CDR1 and CDR2 are SGHRS and YFSETQ. CDR3 DNA sequence: TGCGCCAGCAGCCCTGTAGCGAGCACAGATACGCAGTATTTT. This encodes CASSPVASTDTQYF.

This clonotype appeared many times. The CDR3 loop reads CASSWSENTEAFF. DNA of the CDR3: TGTGCCAGCAGCTGGTCAGAGAACACTGAAGCTTTCTTT. The chain links TRBV5-6 to TRBJ1-1; the D is unclear. CDR1 is SGHDT, CDR2 YYEEEE, per germline. The V end was cut by 3 bases, the J end by 1 base, with 7 bases between. This CDR3 has 13 amino acids.

The chain has TRBV19 and TRBJ2-5; D gene unclear. Trimming removed 5 bases at V and 6 bases at J, with 13 bases between. The V gene's germline CDR1 is LNHDA and CDR2 SQIVND (reference sequence). The CDR3 is 13 residues long. The CDR3 spells CASSVTSRQTQYF. The CDR3 region has the DNA TGTGCCAGTAGTGTCACCTCAAGGCAGACCCAGTACTTC.

This clonotype was counted between two and nine times. The genes are TRBV27 and TRBJ1-6; D not certain. The V end was cut by 3 bases, the J end by 8 bases, with 5 bases between. The CDR3 runs 12 residues. Germline V gives CDR1 MNHEY, CDR2 SMNVEV (reference sequence). CDR3 in DNA: TGTGCCAGCAGTTTCGGAGATTCACCCCTCCACTTT. Its protein is CASSFGDSPLHF.

This clonotype was counted at least ten times. The J gene is TRBJ2-3, the V gene TRBV9, with D hard to call. This CDR3 has 14 residues. V was pared by 3 bases and J by 0 bases, with 8 bases between. Germline CDR1 and CDR2: SGDLS and YYNGEE. Written as DNA, the CDR3 is TGTGCCAGCAGCGCCGAAGGTAGCACAGATACGCAGTATTTT. As protein: CASSAEGSTDTQYF.

This clonotype was seen repeatedly, ten times or more. The chain carries TRBV6-2 or TRBV6-3 and TRBJ1-1, with TRBD1 as a possible D gene (6 bases). Trimming pared 1 base from V and 0 bases from J, leaving 15 bases between. This CDR3 region has 17 residues. Germline CDR1 is MNHEY and CDR2 is SVGEGT. The CDR3 loop reads CASSYFFVGQMNTEAFF. In DNA form, the CDR3 reads TGTGCCAGCAGTTACTTCTTTGTGGGACAAATGAACACTGAAGCTTTCTTT.

The chain recombines TRBV27 with TRBJ2-3, with a tentative D call TRBD2 (6 bases). V shed 2 bases and J shed 9 bases, with 15 bases lying between them. Germline CDR1 MNHEY, CDR2 SMNVEV (reference sequence). The CDR3 runs 14 residues. The CDR3 nucleotides read TGTGCCAGCAGTTTAAGCGGGCGATTCGACACGCAGTATTTT. It encodes CASSLSGRFDTQYF.

The V call is TRBV6-1, the J call TRBJ1-5; TRBD1 matches at 8 bases. V was clipped by 3 bases and J by 6 bases; unmatched bases: 4. The CDR3 runs to 14 residues. Germline V gene lookup returns CDR1 MNHNS and CDR2 SASEGT. DNA for the CDR3: TGTGCCAGCAGTGACGGACAGGGCTTTCAGCCCCAGCATTTT. Translation gives CASSDGQGFQPQHF.

Many counts were recorded for this clonotype. The J gene is TRBJ2-3, the V gene TRBV18; D unclear. Germline CDR1 KGHSH, CDR2 LQKENI. V was shortened by 5 bases and J by 4 bases, with 13 bases between the two germline ends. This CDR3 has 14 amino acids. For the CDR3, the DNA is TGTGCCAGCTCATCCATCATCGGCTCAGATACGCAGTATTTT. This encodes CASSSIIGSDTQYF.

This clonotype was seen a few times. This chain joins TRBV7-8 and TRBJ1-5; possible D gene TRBD1, 5 bases. Per the germline V gene, CDR1 is SGHVS and CDR2 is FQNEAQ. The CDR3 is 14 amino acids. Trimming pared 5 bases from V and 6 bases from J, leaving 14 bases between. The CDR3 region has the DNA TGTGCCAGCAGCCTCAGGGAGGATCGTCAGCCCCAGCATTTT. Amino acid sequence: CASSLREDRQPQHF.

In regard to this clonotype: At one boundary the junction diverges from the germline segment, which might be a read error. The rearrangement links TRBV3-1 to TRBJ2-7; D is unclear. Germline assignment: CDR1 LGHDT and CDR2 YNNKEL (reference sequence). The CDR3 covers 12 residues. The CDR3 DNA is TGTGCCAGCAGCCAAGAGCGGAGTGGACCCTATTTC. Translation: CASSQERSGPYF.

This clonotype showed up just a few times. V and J are TRBV6-5 and TRBJ1-4; 7 bases are a match to TRBD1. After removal of 6 bases from V and 0 bases from J, the junction contained 10 bases not matched to a gene. This CDR3 is built from 17 residues. Germline V gene data show CDR1 as MNHEY and CDR2 as SVGAGI. CDR3 DNA: TGTGCCAGCAGGAAAGTCGGGACAGATGCAACTAATGAAAAACTGTTTTTT. Amino acid sequence: CASRKVGTDATNEKLFF.

The V call is TRBV19, the J call TRBJ1-2; no definite D call. The CDR3 length is 16 residues. Germline-derived CDR1 and CDR2 are LNHDA and SQIVND (reference sequence). The V end was cut by 5 bases, the J end by 8 bases, with 24 bases between. CDR3 amino acids: CASSVTPFRTPGGYTF. The CDR3 nucleotides read TGTGCCAGTAGTGTTACCCCTTTCCGGACTCCGGGCGGCTACACCTTC.

There are many counts of this clonotype. The gene calls are TRBV28 and TRBJ2-6; TRBD1 aligns across 8 bases. This CDR3 region has 17 residues. Trimming at V came to 5 bases and at J to 2 bases, leaving 8 bases not matched to a gene. The germline V gene has CDR1 MDHEN and CDR2 SYDVKM. The CDR3 is CASSLQGAHTGANVLTF. CDR3 bases: TGTGCCAGCAGTCTTCAGGGGGCGCATACTGGGGCCAACGTCCTGACTTTC.

This clonotype has just a few counts. The CDR3 loop is CASNPGGRSTDTQYF. In DNA, the CDR3 is TGTGCCAGCAACCCTGGCGGGAGGAGCACAGATACGCAGTATTTT. The chain uses TRBV2 and TRBJ2-3, with 8 bases lining up with TRBD2. Germline V gives CDR1 SNHLY, CDR2 FYNNEI. The ends lost 7 bases at V and 0 bases at J; junction bases unmatched: 6. The CDR3 runs to 15 residues. The full variable domain, with the rest looked up from reference TRBV2 and TRBJ2-3, is EPEVTQTPSHQVTQMGQEVILRCVPISNHLYFYWYRQILGQKVEFLVSFYNNEISEKSEIFDDQFSVERPDGSNFTLKIRSTKLEDSAMYFCASNPGGRSTDTQYFGPGTRLTVL.

The V gene is TRBV7-9, the J gene TRBJ2-1; the D gene is possibly TRBD2 (5 bases). This CDR3 contains 15 residues. V was shortened by 4 bases and J by 9 bases, with 19 bases between the two germline ends. Germline V gene data show CDR1 as SEHNR and CDR2 as FQNEAQ (reference sequence). Here the CDR3 DNA reads TGTGCCAGCAGCTCCTGGAGGACCGCCCGGAGTGAGCAGTTCTTC. This gives the protein CASSSWRTARSEQFF.

This clonotype was seen many times. V is TRBV7-2 and J is TRBJ1-5; 11 nucleotides line up with TRBD1. CDR1 is SGHTA, CDR2 FQGNSA, per germline. The CDR3 spans 15 residues. The trim removed 3 bases at V and 6 bases at J, leaving 4 bases unmatched. The CDR3 sequence is CASSFSGTGGQPQHF. CDR3 DNA: TGTGCCAGCAGCTTTTCCGGGACAGGGGGTCAGCCCCAGCATTTT.

This rearrangement joins TRBV4-3 to TRBJ2-3; D is perhaps TRBD2 (6 bases). Germline CDR1 reads LGHNA; CDR2 reads YSLEER. V was shortened by 0 bases and J by 4 bases, with 8 bases between the two germline ends. This CDR3 has 14 amino acids. The CDR3 loop reads CASSQDGSSDTQYF. The CDR3, as DNA: TGCGCCAGCAGCCAAGACGGGAGTTCAGATACGCAGTATTTT.

This chain connects TRBV20-1 to TRBJ1-2; perhaps TRBD1 as D (5 bases). The germline CDR1 and CDR2 sequences are DFQATT and SNEGSKA (reference sequence). The CDR3 loop spans 13 amino acids. Trimming pared 6 bases from V and 8 bases from J, leaving 19 bases between. CDR3 in DNA: TGCAGTGCCCAACAGCAGGGAGCAGGAGGCTACACCTTC. Protein: CSAQQQGAGGYTF.

The chain is built from TRBV29-1 and TRBJ2-7; TRBD2 might be the D (6 bases). Between the trimmed V and J ends, which lost 4 bases and 1 base, there was a span of 14 bases. CDR1 and CDR2 from the germline V gene are SQVTM and ANQGSEA. The CDR3 contains 14 residues. CDR3 amino acids: CSVVRSRGSYEQYF. The CDR3 nucleotides are TGCAGCGTTGTCAGGAGTCGGGGGTCCTACGAGCAGTACTTC.

This clonotype appeared many times. V usage is TRBV25-1 and J usage is TRBJ1-2, with no clear D. The V end was cut by 0 bases, the J end by 4 bases, with 15 bases between. CDR3 length: 16 residues. Germline V gene data show CDR1 as MGHDK and CDR2 as SYGVNS. This CDR3 is CASSEYTVSPTYGYTF. As DNA, the CDR3 is TGTGCCAGCAGTGAATACACAGTATCCCCGACCTATGGCTACACCTTC.